The clone carrying this TCR beta chain turned up a few times. The entry originates in a study of blood T cells in healthy people across ages. A sample-barcoded 5' primer and a J-beta primer mix were used in a second PCR of about 7 to 12 cycles. MiXCR was run by TCRdb on the 5' RACE reads, yielding one entry per CDR3 protein. There are 780,000 or so distinct CDR3 sequences in the sample; 53% occur only once, and roughly two fifths lies in the top ten. Germline CDR1 reads SGDLS; CDR2 reads YYNGEE. The CDR3 length is 15 residues. The source of this sequence is a man of 80 years or more in good health. V and J are TRBV9 and TRBJ2-4, with TRBD2 matching over 10 bases. The J call may be wrong; the DNA end is better matched by TRBJ2-7. Source material: blood. CDR3 region: CASSVEASGRSEQYF. CDR3 in DNA: TGTGCCAGCAGCGTAGAGGCTAGCGGGAGATCCGAGCAGTACTTC.